The TCR beta chain under discussion was sequenced for a study of cytomegalovirus exposure and HLA in healthy donors. This CDR3 region has 18 residues. Germline-derived CDR1 and CDR2 are SGHTA and FQGNSA. With 4 bases removed from V and 7 bases from J, the gap between germline ends came to 26 bases. Primers included in the PCR were 60 Vbeta and 13 Jbeta primers. This table comes from immunoSEQ multiplex PCR, and its TCRdb copy is limited to in-frame clones, with some not included. The sample consists of around 41,000 clones, roughly half of them appearing once. This clonotype was obtained from a man between 60 and 70 years old in good health and CMV-seronegative. The V call is TRBV7-2, the J call TRBJ2-1, with D maybe TRBD2 (8 bases). The sequenced material came from PBMCs. CDR3: CASSSTGLAGRLGNEQFF. DNA for the CDR3: TGTGCCAGCAGCTCGACAGGGTTAGCGGGACGGTTGGGTAATGAGCAGTTCTTC.